This T cell receptor (beta chain) was profiled in a study of Tregs in tolerant kidney transplant recipients. The germline CDR1 and CDR2 sequences are SGHRS and YFSETQ. CDR3 length equals 15 residues. V was shortened by 0 bases and J by 3 bases, with 11 bases between the two germline ends. The repertoire was sequenced with immunoSEQ multiplex PCR; TCRdb's copy has only in-frame clones and lacks some. The table has some 110,000 clones, about 90% seen once; the top ten hold around 0.6%. The genes are TRBV5-1 and TRBJ2-3; D is unresolved. This TCR derives from a human donor in good health. Input material: CD4+ T cells from blood. The CDR3 DNA reads as TGCGCCAGCAGCTTGGCCCCCCTGGGGACAGATACGCAGTATTTT. Translating it yields CASSLAPLGTDTQYF.